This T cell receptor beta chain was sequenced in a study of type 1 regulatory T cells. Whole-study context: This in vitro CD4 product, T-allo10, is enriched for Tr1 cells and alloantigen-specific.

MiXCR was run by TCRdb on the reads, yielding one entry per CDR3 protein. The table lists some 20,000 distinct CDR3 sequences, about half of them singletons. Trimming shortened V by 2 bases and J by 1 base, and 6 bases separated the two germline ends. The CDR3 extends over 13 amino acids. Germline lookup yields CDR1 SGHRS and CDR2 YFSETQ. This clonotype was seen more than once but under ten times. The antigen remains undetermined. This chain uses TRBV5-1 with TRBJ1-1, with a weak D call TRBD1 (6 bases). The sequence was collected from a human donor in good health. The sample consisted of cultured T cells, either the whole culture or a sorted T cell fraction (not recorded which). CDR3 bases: TGCGCCAGCAGCTTACAGGGGAACACTGAAGCTTTCTTT. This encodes CASSLQGNTEAFF.